This passage covers 32 T cell receptor beta chains from one sample sequenced in a study of tumor and adjacent non-tumor tissue in lung cancer (dated by TCRdb to 2016 to 2019). RNA was isolated from bulk, unsorted tissue, and RNA quality was assessed with a NanoDrop ND-1000 and an Agilent 2100. Receptors were amplified or captured by multiplex PCR. The sequencer listed for this sample is Illumina HiSeq 2500. Following protocols modified from ARM-PCR, the researchers constructed TCRbeta libraries through three rounds of nested PCR with primers (Table S4). TCRdb cleaned the public reads at Q25 with fastp, built clones with MiXCR and kept in-frame beta chains. Every distinct CDR3 protein forms one entry, paired with its most common genes and DNA. Across this sample there are under 150,000 distinct CDR3 sequences, with 66% seen only once. The ten largest clones add up to 18% of the sample. Sequencing input: lung tumor tissue. The source is a man in his sixties with small cell lung cancer.

With respect to this clonotype: This sequence may be a read error, since a much larger clone differs from it by one base. V gene TRBV20-1 combines with J gene TRBJ2-5; no clear D. CDR1 and CDR2 from the germline V gene are DFQATT and SNEGSKA (reference sequence). The CDR3 consists of 15 residues. DNA of the CDR3: TGCAATGCTCAACCCCTTTTCGACTTTGAAGAGACCCAGTACTTC. As protein: CNAQPLFDFEETQYF.

This clonotype has at least ten counts. This chain links TRBV12-3 or TRBV12-4 with TRBJ2-3; no reliable D call. V was trimmed by 6 bases and J by 4 bases, leaving 5 bases between them. The CDR3 is made up of 11 amino acids. The CDR3 here is CASSLADTQYF. The DNA of the CDR3 is TGTGCCAGCAGCTTGGCAGATACGCAGTATTTT.

About this clonotype itself: This may come from a read error, since a much larger clone is one base off. The chain employs TRBV11-1 and TRBJ2-3, with 7 positions matching TRBD1. This CDR3 is 14 amino acids long. Germline V gene sequence: CDR1 SGHAT, CDR2 FQDESV (reference sequence). V shed 5 bases and J 6 bases; nucleotides not matched to a gene: 8. The DNA of the CDR3 is TGTGCCAGCAGCATAACTACAGGGGCTGATACGCAGTATTTT. This codes for CASSITTGADTQYF.

This clonotype was counted a few times. The V call is TRBV6-6, the J call TRBJ1-6; 7 nucleotides agree with TRBD1. In germline, CDR1 is MNHNY, CDR2 SVGAGI (reference sequence). The J segment lost 6 bases and the V segment lost 7 bases, leaving 9 bases of the junction unmatched. The CDR3 is made up of 15 amino acids. The CDR3 protein is CASTFPRQGNSPLHF. In DNA form, the CDR3 reads TGTGCCAGCACCTTTCCCCGACAGGGTAATTCACCCCTCCACTTT.

The rearrangement joins TRBV11-2 to TRBJ2-1; no definite D call. The CDR3 length is 11 residues. The V gene's germline CDR1 is SGHAT and CDR2 FQNNGV. Trimming took off 8 bases at V and 13 bases at J, with 15 bases between the two ends. CDR3 DNA sequence: TGTGCCAGCTACTTAGATTGGGATCAGTTCTTC. It codes for CASYLDWDQFF.

For this clonotype: A read error may be the cause here, since a much bigger clone is one base away. The J gene is TRBJ2-1, the V gene TRBV20-1; unclear D gene. CDR3 size: 16 residues. Germline V gives CDR1 DFQATT, CDR2 SNEGSKA (reference sequence). DNA for the CDR3: TGCAGTGCTAGATCTACAGTCCTAAGAGCCTACAATAAGCAGTTCTTC. Protein product: CSARSTVLRAYNKQFF.

On this clonotype: An end of the junction does not agree with germline; a read error may underlie this. The chain is built from TRBV10-3 and TRBJ1-6; D is uncertain. CDR1 is ENHRY, CDR2 SYGVKD, per germline. The CDR3 is 12 residues long. The CDR3 nucleotides are TGTGCCATCAGCCATACTAATTCACCCCTCAACTTT. This encodes CAISHTNSPLNF.

About this clonotype itself: This could be a read error, since a much larger clone is one nucleotide away. The CDR3 nucleotides read TGCGGCGTTGGTCTGGGGACCGCGTTTGTATTATCCGGAAACACCATATATTTT. Encoded protein: CGVGLGTAFVLSGNTIYF. The chain uses TRBV29-1 and TRBJ1-3; maybe TRBD1 (5 bases). Germline V gene data show CDR1 as SQVTM and CDR2 as ANQGSEA. This CDR3 region has 18 residues.

This chain joins TRBV5-1 and TRBJ2-1, with TRBD2 matching 11 bases. The CDR3 is made up of 15 amino acids. With 0 bases clipped from V and 6 bases from J, the junction kept 2 bases outside the gene matches. Germline V lookup: CDR1 SGHRS, CDR2 YFSETQ. CDR3 nucleotide sequence: TGCGCCAGCAGCTTGGCTCTAGCGGGAGGCAATGAGCAGTTCTTC. This gives the protein CASSLALAGGNEQFF.

Comments on this clonotype: The DNA is omitted, as the CDR3 cannot be located on it reliably, and the CDR3 follows TCRdb's listing. This rearrangement joins TRBV6-2 or TRBV6-3 to TRBJ1-2; the table's D call, TRBD1, was not checked against the DNA. The CDR3 is 14 amino acids long, termini counted. Germline V gene lookup returns CDR1 MNHEY and CDR2 SVGEGT. The chain's CDR3 is CASLPFGAGAGFTF.

V is TRBV4-2 and J is TRBJ1-5, with D maybe TRBD1 (5 bases). Per the germline V gene, CDR1 is LGHNA and CDR2 is YNFKEQ. Trimming removed 7 bases from V and 4 bases from J, with 17 bases in between. The CDR3 is 15 residues long. CDR3 in DNA: TGTGCCAGCAAGCCCATTTGGGGGGGGAATCAGCCCCAGCATTTT. Protein product: CASKPIWGGNQPQHF.

Remarks on this clonotype: This may arise from a read error, as a much more abundant clone is one base away. V gene TRBV20-1 combines with J gene TRBJ1-2, with D maybe TRBD1 (5 bases). CDR3 length: 13 residues. Per germline, CDR1 DFQATT and CDR2 SNEGSKA (reference sequence). CDR3 coding DNA: TGCAGAGCTAGAGATGGGGCAGGATATGGCTACACCTTC. This encodes CRARDGAGYGYTF.

As to this clonotype: One end of the junction varies from germline; a read error may be responsible. This chain connects TRBV29-1 to TRBJ2-5, with 11 bases fitting TRBD2. The CDR3 sequence is 15 residues long. Germline V gene data show CDR1 as SQVTM and CDR2 as ANQGSEA. This CDR3 reads CSVAGLAEVAETLYF. The CDR3, as DNA: TGCAGCGTTGCGGGACTAGCGGAAGTAGCGGAGACCCTGTACTTC.

Of note for this clonotype: One end of the junction is discordant with germline, which a read error may explain. The rearrangement links TRBV6-6 to TRBJ1-2; 10 positions agree with TRBD1. Germline CDR1 and CDR2: MNHNY and SVGAGI (reference sequence). The CDR3 extends over 15 amino acids. In DNA, the CDR3 is TGTGACAGCAGAGCAACGGGGACAGGGGTTTCTGGCTACACCTTC. Its translation: CDSRATGTGVSGYTF.

This chain uses TRBV11-2 with TRBJ2-2, with no clear D. The CDR3 sequence is 18 residues long. V lost 0 bases and J 3 bases, leaving 17 bases between the germline ends. The germline CDR1 and CDR2 sequences are SGHAT and FQNNGV. CDR3 loop: CASSLDPPVNGYTGELFF. The CDR3 region has the DNA TGTGCCAGCAGCTTAGACCCTCCCGTTAATGGATACACCGGGGAGCTGTTTTTT.

Comments on this clonotype: A junction boundary mismatches the germline segment, possibly from a read error. The rearrangement joins TRBV11-3 to TRBJ2-3; D may be TRBD1 or TRBD2 (5 bases each). Looked up from germline, CDR1 is SGHNT and CDR2 is YENEEA. This CDR3 has 13 amino acids. CDR3 sequence (DNA): TGTGCCAACAGCTCCCAGGGACCGGATACGCAGTATTTT. Its protein is CANSSQGPDTQYF.

Concerning this clonotype: A much larger clone differs by one base, so this may be a read error. The chain employs TRBV4-1 and TRBJ2-2; 12 nucleotides line up with TRBD2. The CDR3 extends over 19 amino acids. Germline V lookup: CDR1 MGHRA, CDR2 YSYEKL. CDR3 in DNA: TGCGCCAGCAGCCAAGATTCGACTAGCGGGAGAGGCAACACCGGGAAGCTGTTTTTT. Translated: CASSQDSTSGRGNTGKLFF.

This clonotype was seen ten or more times. This may be a read error: a much more frequent sequence differs by one nucleotide. The chain combines TRBV11-1 with TRBJ2-1; D unclear. CDR3 length equals 12 residues. Germline V CDR1 and CDR2: SGHAT, FQDESV (reference sequence). CDR3 protein: CANSSEDLEQFF. DNA for the CDR3: TGTGCCAACAGCTCGGAAGATCTTGAGCAGTTCTTC.

Concerning this clonotype itself: Germline and junction disagree at one end, which may indicate a read error. The V gene is TRBV12-3 or TRBV12-4, the J gene TRBJ2-1; perhaps TRBD2 as D (6 bases). This CDR3 is built from 14 residues. As DNA, the CDR3 is TGTGCCAGCAGGGCGGGACTGCAAAACAATGAGCGGTTCTTC. The encoded protein is CASRAGLQNNERFF.

A word on this clonotype: The conserved phenylalanine or tryptophan is not found at the CDR3 terminus, so this likely reflects a read error. The DNA is omitted, as the CDR3 cannot be located on it reliably, and the CDR3 follows TCRdb's listing. The CDR3 protein is CASSYGRTGNTRYL. V gene TRBV11-1 combines with J gene TRBJ2-3; no DNA check was done on the table's D call, TRBD2. CDR1 and CDR2 (germline): SGHAT, FQDESV (reference sequence). The CDR3 spans 14 amino acids, including both terminal residues.

About this clonotype itself: Being one base from a much bigger clone, this may be a read error. The genes are TRBV29-1 and TRBJ1-2; 10 bases fit TRBD1. This CDR3 has 13 residues. CDR1 SQVTM and CDR2 ANQGSEA come from the germline V gene. V shed 4 bases, J shed 10 bases, and the junction held 9 bases outside the gene matches. CDR3 region: CSVAGQGVDDYTF. The DNA for the CDR3 is TGCAGCGTTGCTGGACAGGGGGTCGATGACTACACCTTC.

The CDR3 loop reads CAISESRGSTDTWYF. The CDR3 DNA sequence: TGTGCCATCAGTGAATCTAGGGGAAGCACAGATACGTGGTATTTT. This chain joins TRBV10-3 and TRBJ2-3; weak D call: TRBD1 (5 bases). The V gene lost 3 bases and the J gene lost 14 bases, with 24 bases spanning the gap. CDR1 and CDR2 from the germline V gene are ENHRY and SYGVKD. The CDR3 has 15 amino acids.

The CDR3 DNA reads as TGTACTAGCAGTCGCCATGCAACTAATGAAAAACTGTTTTTT. Translating gives CTSSRHATNEKLFF. This sequence joins TRBV6-6 and TRBJ1-4; D remains ambiguous. The CDR3 spans 14 residues. Germline V gene lookup returns CDR1 MNHNY and CDR2 SVGAGI (reference sequence).

To note about this clonotype: A much larger clone sits a single nucleotide away, making a read error possible. This chain links TRBV6-1 with TRBJ1-2; D might be TRBD1 (6 bases). Germline V gene data show CDR1 as MNHNS and CDR2 as SASEGT. Trimming took off 6 bases at V and 4 bases at J, with 15 bases between the two ends. The CDR3 consists of 14 residues. The CDR3 sequence is CASSVTGDSYGYTF. The DNA for the CDR3 is TGTGCCAGCAGCGTGACAGGTGATAGCTATGGCTACACCTTC.

The rearrangement joins TRBV11-2 to TRBJ2-7; D gene uncertain. The germline gives CDR1 SGHAT, CDR2 FQNNGV. Between the trimmed V and J ends, which lost 8 bases and 0 bases, there was a span of 11 bases. The CDR3 covers 13 residues. CDR3 DNA: TGTGCCAGCCCCGACTTGACCTCCTACGAGCAGTACGTC. Amino acids: CASPDLTSYEQYV.

This sequence joins TRBV11-2 and TRBJ2-1; perhaps TRBD2 as D (6 bases). The CDR3 is 15 amino acids. Germline assignment: CDR1 SGHAT and CDR2 FQNNGV. CDR3 sequence: CARSLGRLTGVEQFF. The CDR3 DNA follows: TGTGCAAGAAGCTTAGGAAGGCTAACGGGAGTTGAGCAGTTCTTC.

The V call is TRBV6-1, the J call TRBJ1-5; D uncertain. Germline CDR1 reads MNHNS; CDR2 reads SASEGT. Trimming took off 2 bases at V and 12 bases at J, with 14 bases between the two ends. This CDR3 region has 13 residues. The CDR3 nucleotides read TGTGCCAGCAGTGAAATTAGGCCCGAGGTCCAGCATTTT. Translated: CASSEIRPEVQHF.

As regards this clonotype: The conserved final phenylalanine or tryptophan is absent from the CDR3, which likely points to a read error. The CDR3 DNA follows: TGTGCCAGCAGCCAAGATGATTGGGAGACAGTGGGCCGTCAAGAGACCCAGTACTCC. It yields the protein CASSQDDWETVGRQETQYS. The chain links TRBV4-2 to TRBJ2-5, with D perhaps given as TRBD1 or TRBD2 (5 bases each). The V end lost 0 bases, the J end lost 2 bases, and 22 bases lay between the germline ends. The CDR3 spans 19 residues. The V gene's germline CDR1 is LGHNA and CDR2 YNFKEQ.

The rearrangement joins TRBV20-1 to TRBJ1-5; tentatively, D is TRBD1 (5 bases). CDR1 is DFQATT and CDR2 is SNEGSKA in the germline V gene (reference sequence). The V end was cut by 5 bases, the J end by 8 bases, with 25 bases between. The CDR3 spans 16 residues. CDR3 nucleotide sequence: TGCAGTGCTCTCAAACCTGACCGGGGCGATATTAAGCCCCAGCATTTT. Translation gives CSALKPDRGDIKPQHF.

In regard to this clonotype: A much larger clone sits a single nucleotide away, making a read error possible. This chain joins TRBV6-5 and TRBJ2-1; D might be TRBD1 or TRBD2, each matching 5 bases. The germline V and J ends were trimmed by 10 bases and 8 bases, with 18 bases remaining between them. Germline loops: CDR1 MNHEY, CDR2 SVGAGI. This CDR3 region has 13 residues. The CDR3 bases are TGTGCCATCAGGGAGATCCCGGCGGATGAGCAGTTCTTC. Translation gives CAIREIPADEQFF.

CDR3 loop: CSAAPLKREGAYTQYF. Written as DNA, the CDR3 is TGCAGTGCTGCCCCTCTCAAGCGGGAGGGCGCATATACGCAGTATTTT. The rearrangement links TRBV20-1 to TRBJ2-3; 10 bases align to TRBD2. Trimming took 5 bases from V and 7 from J; bases not matched to a gene: 15. Germline V gene data show CDR1 as DFQATT and CDR2 as SNEGSKA (reference sequence). CDR3 length equals 16 residues.

As concerns this clonotype: Just one base apart from a much larger clone, this may be a read error. The V gene is TRBV6-6, the J gene TRBJ2-1; 7 positions match TRBD1. The germline V gene encodes CDR1 MNHNY and CDR2 SVGAGI (reference sequence). The CDR3 is 16 residues long. The J segment lost 7 bases and the V segment lost 6 bases, leaving 15 bases of the junction unmatched. The CDR3 nucleotides read TGTGCCAGCAGCCTCCCCCTAAGCTTGGACAGGAATGAGCAGTTCTTC. It encodes CASSLPLSLDRNEQFF.